Presented here are 32 T cell receptor beta chains from one specimen sequenced in a study of blood T cell repertoires in COVID-19. Only in-frame clones appear in the TCRdb table, and some are missing; sequencing was by immunoSEQ multiplex PCR. Of about 170,000 clones in the sample, 85% to 90% were seen once. Sequencing was carried out using peripheral blood. All receptors come from a man aged 45-65 years with active or convalescent COVID-19.

In its sample, this clone was seen once. The rearrangement uses TRBV19 and TRBJ1-1; D is possibly TRBD1 (5 bases). CDR3 length: 16 amino acids. Germline CDR1 reads LNHDA; CDR2 reads SQIVND (reference sequence). The germline V and J ends were trimmed by 4 bases and 1 base, with 16 bases remaining between them. In DNA, the CDR3 is TGTGCCAGTAGTACAGGGTTCGGCAGGGAGAACACTGAAGCTTTCTTT. It is translated as CASSTGFGRENTEAFF.

This clone occurred once. The chain employs TRBV21-1 and TRBJ2-3; the table's TRBD1 call for D was not verified on the DNA. TRBV21-1 is flagged as a pseudogene. This CDR3 comprises 16 residues. CDR3 sequence reads: CASSKTTGASTDTQYF. The DNA of the CDR3 is TGTGCCAGCAGCAAAACGACAGGGGCTAGCACAGATACGCAGTATTTT.

The rearrangement uses TRBV6-5 and TRBJ1-4, with D possibly TRBD1 on 6 matching bases. The CDR3 is 14 residues long. The V end lost 6 bases, the J end lost 4 bases, and 12 bases lay between the germline ends. Germline V gives CDR1 MNHEY, CDR2 SVGAGI. The CDR3 DNA reads TGTGCCAGCAGACCACAGGGATATAATGAAAAACTGTTTTTT. Protein product: CASRPQGYNEKLFF.

The DNA for the CDR3 is TGTGCCAGCAGCGTCGTTCCGGGGAACCCCAATGAGCAGTTCTTC. Translating it yields CASSVVPGNPNEQFF. V usage is TRBV5-5 and J usage is TRBJ2-1; D may be TRBD2 (5 bases). The V gene's germline CDR1 is SGHKS and CDR2 YYEKEE (reference sequence). This CDR3 has 15 residues. The ends were cut back, 4 bases at V and 6 bases at J, with 17 bases in the middle.

The V and J genes are TRBV9 and TRBJ1-6; D gene unclear. CDR1 and CDR2 from the germline V gene are SGDLS and YYNGEE. The CDR3 runs 15 residues. V dropped 0 bases and J dropped 14 bases, with 18 bases sitting between them. This chain's CDR3 is CASSVAAGAREALHF. DNA of the CDR3: TGTGCCAGCAGCGTAGCGGCAGGCGCTAGGGAGGCCCTCCACTTT.

The V call is TRBV4-3, the J call TRBJ1-5; 8 positions agree with TRBD1. The CDR3 extends over 15 amino acids. The junction had 10 bases not matched to a gene; V was cut back by 1 base and J by 11 bases. Germline V CDR1 and CDR2: LGHNA, YSLEER. Here the CDR3 reads CASSQGTGKFSSQHF. In nucleotides, the CDR3 is TGCGCCAGCAGCCAAGGGACAGGGAAATTTAGTTCCCAGCATTTT.

This clone was recorded once. The chain links TRBV7-2 to TRBJ1-5; 8 nucleotides agree with TRBD1. The length of the CDR3 is 13 residues. Germline CDR1 is SGHTA and CDR2 is FQGNSA. The V segment lost 5 bases and the J segment 7 bases; nucleotides outside the gene matches: 4. The CDR3 reads CASSTRQGQPQHF. The CDR3 region has the DNA TGTGCCAGCAGCACCCGACAGGGGCAGCCCCAGCATTTT.

The chain uses TRBV6-6 and TRBJ1-5; TRBD1 might be the D (5 bases). This CDR3 is built from 17 residues. Germline V lookup: CDR1 MNHNY, CDR2 SVGAGI (reference sequence). The V gene lost 5 bases and the J gene lost 0 bases, with 17 bases spanning the gap. The DNA of the CDR3 is TGTGCCAGCAGTCCTACCTGGGGGGGAGTTAGCAATCAGCCCCAGCATTTT. Its protein is CASSPTWGGVSNQPQHF.

The V and J genes are TRBV7-2 and TRBJ1-5; the D gene is possibly TRBD1 (6 bases). CDR1 SGHTA and CDR2 FQGNSA come from the germline V gene. V was shortened by 1 base and J by 5 bases, with 18 bases between the two germline ends. This CDR3 spans 17 amino acids. As DNA, the CDR3 is TGTGCCAGCAGCTTAGTGGGTGGGGGCGCGTCGGATCAGCCCCAGCATTTT. Amino acids: CASSLVGGGASDQPQHF.

V usage is TRBV10-3 and J usage is TRBJ2-6; 9 nucleotides match TRBD1. The CDR3 is 17 residues long. The ends lost 7 bases at V and 4 bases at J; junction bases unmatched: 11. CDR1 ENHRY and CDR2 SYGVKD come from the germline V gene. CDR3 protein: CAITDPGQGLGANVLTF. CDR3 nucleotides: TGTGCCATCACCGACCCGGGACAGGGTTTGGGGGCCAACGTCCTGACTTTC.

The chain links TRBV9 to TRBJ1-3; D is possibly TRBD1 (5 bases). V was trimmed by 3 bases and J by 5 bases, leaving 12 bases between them. This CDR3 region has 14 residues. Germline CDR1 is SGDLS and CDR2 is YYNGEE. CDR3 residues: CASSEWGVRNTIYF. The CDR3, as DNA: TGTGCCAGCAGCGAGTGGGGGGTCCGAAACACCATATATTTT.

The genes are TRBV9 and TRBJ1-2, with a possible D match to TRBD1 (5 bases). Trimming left V 2 bases short and J 4 bases short, with 15 bases between. The CDR3 has 15 residues. Germline-derived CDR1 and CDR2 are SGDLS and YYNGEE. CDR3 region: CASSVTGGVSYGYTF. The CDR3 DNA reads TGTGCCAGCAGCGTTACAGGCGGGGTTAGCTATGGCTACACCTTC.

The chain joins TRBV6-6 to TRBJ2-1; 9 nucleotides agree with TRBD2. The CDR3 spans 15 residues. Germline V CDR1 and CDR2: MNHNY, SVGAGI (reference sequence). The V and J ends lost 4 bases and 3 bases, in that order; junction bases with no gene match: 4. CDR3 DNA: TGTGCCAGCAGTTCACTGACTAGCGGCTACAATGAGCAGTTCTTC. As protein: CASSSLTSGYNEQFF.

This chain joins TRBV6-5 and TRBJ2-7; 7 nucleotides agree with TRBD1. The CDR3 length is 14 residues. The germline gives CDR1 MNHEY, CDR2 SVGAGI. Unmatched junction bases numbered 8, after V lost 6 bases and J lost 3 bases. CDR3 DNA sequence: TGTGCCAGCAGAACAACAGGGGCCAACTACGAGCAGTACTTC. Translating gives CASRTTGANYEQYF.

The chain carries TRBV5-4 and TRBJ2-1; 9 bases align to TRBD2. Trimming cost V 2 bases and J 0 bases; bases outside gene matches: 3. The CDR3 is 16 amino acids. CDR1 is SGHNT, CDR2 YYREEE, per germline (reference sequence). CDR3 nucleotides: TGTGCCAGCAGCTTTAGCGGGGGAAGCTCCTACAATGAGCAGTTCTTC. Its translation: CASSFSGGSSYNEQFF.

The gene calls are TRBV5-8 and TRBJ1-3; 7 positions match TRBD1. CDR3 size: 14 residues. The V gene end was trimmed by 4 bases and the J gene end by 4 bases; junction bases not matched to a gene: 5. Germline lookup yields CDR1 SGHTS and CDR2 YDEGEE. CDR3 loop: CASSQTGDGNTIYF. CDR3 DNA: TGTGCCAGCAGCCAAACAGGGGACGGAAACACCATATATTTT. Based on the CDR3 plus reference TRBV5-8 and TRBJ1-3, the full variable domain is EAGVTQSPTHLIKTRGQQATLRCSPISGHTSVYWYQQALGLGLQFLLWYDEGEERNRGNFPPRFSGRQFPNYSSELNVNALELEDSALYLCASSQTGDGNTIYFGEGSWLTVV.

V gene TRBV9 combines with J gene TRBJ2-1; a possible D gene is TRBD2 (6 bases). Germline V gives CDR1 SGDLS, CDR2 YYNGEE. Trimming cost V 0 bases and J 0 bases, with 10 bases left between them. The CDR3 totals 16 residues. CDR3 amino acids: CASSVGLGSSYNEQFF. The CDR3 DNA is TGTGCCAGCAGCGTAGGACTAGGGAGCTCCTACAATGAGCAGTTCTTC.

This clone was seen only once. The rearrangement uses TRBV5-6 and TRBJ2-1, with TRBD1 as a possible D gene (6 bases). CDR1 is SGHDT, CDR2 YYEEEE, per germline. There are 11 residues in the CDR3. V was shortened by 2 bases and J by 13 bases, with 10 bases between the two germline ends. CDR3 sequence reads: CASSFGDIQFF. In DNA, the CDR3 is TGTGCCAGCAGCTTCGGGGACATACAGTTCTTC. The full variable domain, with the rest looked up from reference TRBV5-6 and TRBJ2-1, is DAGVTQSPTHLIKTRGQQVTLRCSPKSGHDTVSWYQQALGQGPQFIFQYYEEEERQRGNFPDRFSGHQFPNYSSELNVNALLLGDSALYLCASSFGDIQFFGPGTRLTVL.

The gene calls are TRBV5-1 and TRBJ2-3, with 9 bases fitting TRBD1. This CDR3 is 14 amino acids long. CDR1 and CDR2 (germline): SGHRS, YFSETQ. J lost 3 bases, V lost 4 bases, and 3 bases had no gene match. This CDR3 is CASSNGQGTDTQYF. The CDR3 bases are TGCGCCAGCAGCAACGGACAGGGGACAGATACGCAGTATTTT. The whole variable domain, filled in from reference TRBV5-1 and TRBJ2-3, reads KAGVTQTPRYLIKTRGQQVTLSCSPISGHRSVSWYQQTPGQGLQFLFEYFSETQRNKGNFPGRFSGRQFSNSRSEMNVSTLELGDSALYLCASSNGQGTDTQYFGPGTRLTVL.

This clone has just a few counts. The gene calls are TRBV11-3 and TRBJ2-2, with 8 nucleotides matching TRBD2. Germline V gene sequence: CDR1 SGHNT, CDR2 YENEEA. CDR3 size: 17 residues. Unmatched junction bases numbered 6, after V lost 3 bases and J lost 0 bases. CDR3 nucleotides: TGTGCCAGCAGCTTTGGGGCGGGAGGACCGAACACCGGGGAGCTGTTTTTT. As protein: CASSFGAGGPNTGELFF.

The chain uses TRBV11-2 and TRBJ1-6; D perhaps matches TRBD1 (5 bases). Trimming took off 0 bases at V and 9 bases at J, with 12 bases between the two ends. The CDR3 covers 15 residues. Germline-derived CDR1 and CDR2 are SGHAT and FQNNGV. CDR3 in DNA: TGTGCCAGCAGCTTAGAGGCGACAGCTCTTTCACCCCTCCACTTT. This codes for CASSLEATALSPLHF.

CDR3: CASSYSITGNTGELFF. The CDR3 DNA sequence: TGTGCCAGCAGTTACTCGATAACCGGGAACACCGGGGAGCTGTTTTTT. The gene calls are TRBV6-6 and TRBJ2-2, with no clear D. V was shortened by 0 bases and J by 1 base, with 9 bases between the two germline ends. The CDR3 has 16 amino acids. Germline V gives CDR1 MNHNY, CDR2 SVGAGI (reference sequence).

The chain recombines TRBV5-5 with TRBJ2-5; D perhaps matches TRBD2 (6 bases). Germline CDR1 reads SGHKS; CDR2 reads YYEKEE (reference sequence). The CDR3 extends over 15 amino acids. The V gene lost 0 bases and the J gene lost 5 bases, with 14 bases spanning the gap. The CDR3 sequence: CASSLVGLSGETQYF. The CDR3 DNA reads TGTGCCAGCAGCTTGGTGGGACTGTCGGGGGAGACCCAGTACTTC.

This clone came up once. V is TRBV15 and J is TRBJ1-5; no reliable D call. This CDR3 region has 17 residues. Trimming took 0 bases from V and 4 from J, leaving 16 bases between them. Looked up from germline, CDR1 is LNHNV and CDR2 is YYDKDF (reference sequence). The CDR3 coding sequence is TGTGCCACCAGCAGAGATAGGGAGGCCTCCCGGAATCAGCCCCAGCATTTT. This encodes CATSRDREASRNQPQHF. Filled out from reference TRBV15 and TRBJ1-5, the complete variable domain reads DAMVIQNPRYQVTQFGKPVTLSCSQTLNHNVMYWYQQKSSQAPKLLFHYYDKDFNNEADTPDNFQSRRPNTSFCFLDIRSPGLGDTAMYLCATSRDREASRNQPQHFGDGTRLSIL.

The chain employs TRBV5-1 and TRBJ2-1; the D gene is possibly TRBD2 (6 bases). Trimming stripped 0 bases from V and 0 bases from J, with 13 bases between. The CDR3 sequence is 17 residues long. The V gene's germline CDR1 is SGHRS and CDR2 YFSETQ. DNA for the CDR3: TGCGCCAGCAGCTTGGCGAAACGGGAGAGCTCCTACAATGAGCAGTTCTTC. Residues: CASSLAKRESSYNEQFF.

V usage is TRBV18 and J usage is TRBJ1-5, with D possibly matching TRBD1 (5 bases). Trimming pared 2 bases from V and 7 bases from J, leaving 9 bases between. This CDR3 region has 13 residues. Per germline, CDR1 KGHSH and CDR2 LQKENI. In DNA, the CDR3 is TGTGCCAGCTCACCAGGCCAGGGCCAGCCCCAGCATTTT. It codes for CASSPGQGQPQHF.

This rearrangement joins TRBV11-3 to TRBJ1-3; D is unclear. Germline lookup yields CDR1 SGHNT and CDR2 YENEEA. Trimming shortened V by 2 bases and J by 0 bases, and 8 bases separated the two germline ends. CDR3 length: 15 amino acids. The CDR3 is CASSLRVSSGNTIYF. The CDR3 DNA sequence: TGTGCCAGCAGCTTACGGGTTAGCTCTGGAAACACCATATATTTT.

The chain couples TRBV11-2 to TRBJ2-1, with 7 nucleotides matching TRBD2. Germline values: CDR1 SGHAT, CDR2 FQNNGV. Trimming cost V 0 bases and J 8 bases; bases outside gene matches: 7. The CDR3 is 15 residues long. The CDR3 nucleotides are TGTGCCAGCAGCTTAGATAGGCCTAGCGGCCATGAGCAGTTCTTC. Translated, it gives CASSLDRPSGHEQFF.

The CDR3 loop reads CASSKGQGAYYGYTF. The CDR3 DNA follows: TGTGCCAGCAGCAAGGGACAGGGGGCGTACTATGGCTACACCTTC. V gene TRBV3-1 (or the pseudogene TRBV3-2) combines with J gene TRBJ1-2; TRBD1 matches 12 bases. J was trimmed by 3 bases and V by 5 bases; bases with no gene match: 4. Germline CDR1 reads LGHDT; CDR2 reads YNNKEL (reference sequence). This CDR3 spans 15 amino acids.

This clone has a single count. This chain joins TRBV2 and TRBJ2-2, with 11 bases lining up with TRBD1. The CDR3 spans 15 residues. Germline CDR1 SNHLY, CDR2 FYNNEI. V was clipped by 7 bases and J by 5 bases; unmatched bases: 6. For the CDR3, the DNA is TGTGCCAGCATTCCGGACAGGGGGCATACCGGGGAGCTGTTTTTT. This gives the protein CASIPDRGHTGELFF.

The chain recombines TRBV19 with TRBJ1-1; D gene unclear. This CDR3 is 14 amino acids long. Deletions cut 3 bases from V and 1 base from J, with 9 bases between. Germline V lookup: CDR1 LNHDA, CDR2 SQIVND (reference sequence). CDR3 protein: CASSIRRENTEAFF. The CDR3 nucleotides read TGTGCCAGTAGTATCCGACGGGAGAACACTGAAGCTTTCTTT.

In its sample, this clone was seen once. The genes are TRBV20-1 and TRBJ2-7; TRBD2 matches 9 bases. J lost 3 bases, V lost 3 bases, and 9 bases had no gene match. The CDR3 covers 15 residues. The germline V gene encodes CDR1 DFQATT and CDR2 SNEGSKA (reference sequence). Written as DNA, the CDR3 is TGCAGTGCTAGTGGCGGGGGGGCCTATTACTACGAGCAGTACTTC. This sequence encodes CSASGGGAYYYEQYF.